The 18 T cell receptor beta chains reported below all come from one sample, sequenced in a study of blood T cells in healthy people across ages. The authors ran a second PCR of roughly 7 to 11 cycles using a sample-barcoded 5' primer and a J-beta primer mix. TCRdb passed the 5' RACE reads through MiXCR, listing each CDR3 protein once. The table records about 730,000 distinct CDR3 sequences, 40% to 45% of them present only once. Sequenced material: blood. These receptors were collected from an older woman in good health.

With regard to this clonotype: The CDR3 does not end in the conserved phenylalanine or tryptophan, so this is likely a read error. V gene TRBV12-3 or TRBV12-4 combines with J gene TRBJ2-3; 15 nucleotides align to TRBD2. CDR3 length equals 20 residues. The J segment lost 0 bases and the V segment lost 6 bases, leaving 13 bases of the junction unmatched. The CDR3 sequence is CASRNETGTSGRTSTDTQYS. Here the CDR3 DNA reads TGTGCCAGCAGAAATGAAACCGGGACTAGCGGGAGGACTAGCACAGATACGCAGTATTCT.

This clonotype was recorded a few times. This chain uses TRBV7-2 with TRBJ2-1; 9 bases agree with TRBD1. Germline CDR1 reads SGHTA; CDR2 reads FQGNSA. This CDR3 has 17 residues. The V segment lost 2 bases and the J segment 7 bases; nucleotides outside the gene matches: 12. CDR3 region: CASSLTTGTGWGNEQFF. CDR3 nucleotide sequence: TGTGCCAGCAGCTTAACCACCGGGACAGGGTGGGGTAATGAGCAGTTCTTC.

The gene calls are TRBV27 and TRBJ1-2; 11 bases align to TRBD1. The V gene's germline CDR1 is MNHEY and CDR2 SMNVEV (reference sequence). The CDR3 has 17 residues. With 5 bases clipped from V and 5 bases from J, the junction kept 13 bases outside the gene matches. In nucleotides, the CDR3 is TGTGCCAGCAGTCCCAGGGACAGGGGGGGGCTTCGGTATGGCTACACCTTC. Protein: CASSPRDRGGLRYGYTF.

This clonotype was seen a handful of times. The CDR3 spells CASSLGRNKETQYF. The CDR3 DNA is TGCGCCAGCAGCTTGGGCAGAAATAAAGAGACCCAGTACTTC. The rearrangement links TRBV5-1 to TRBJ2-5; D is uncertain. The ends were cut back, 0 bases at V and 3 bases at J, with 9 bases in the middle. The germline CDR1 and CDR2 sequences are SGHRS and YFSETQ. The CDR3 consists of 14 residues.

J is TRBJ1-1 and V is TRBV7-2, with 9 positions matching TRBD1. Germline CDR1 and CDR2: SGHTA and FQGNSA. The CDR3 runs 15 residues. V shed 5 bases, J shed 4 bases, and the junction held 8 bases outside the gene matches. This chain's CDR3 is CASSDAGTGITEAFF. CDR3 bases: TGTGCCAGCAGCGACGCCGGGACAGGGATCACTGAAGCTTTCTTT.

Points on this clonotype: Compared with germline, one end of the junction differs, possibly owing to a read error. The chain carries TRBV10-3 and TRBJ2-1, with 9 bases aligning to TRBD1. The CDR3 is made up of 16 amino acids. Looked up from germline, CDR1 is ENHRY and CDR2 is SYGVKD. CDR3 bases: TGTGCCATCAGTGAGCCGGGACAGGGAGGCTACAGTGAGCAGTTCTTC. Translated: CAISEPGQGGYSEQFF.

The chain joins TRBV3-1 to TRBJ1-2; tentative D call: TRBD1 (6 bases). CDR1 LGHDT and CDR2 YNNKEL come from the germline V gene (reference sequence). Trimming shortened V by 6 bases and J by 3 bases, and 20 bases separated the two germline ends. This CDR3 comprises 16 residues. This chain's CDR3 is CASRPVVVAGDYGYTF. DNA for the CDR3: TGTGCCAGCAGGCCAGTGGTTGTGGCAGGGGACTATGGCTACACCTTC.

The chain uses TRBV5-1 and TRBJ2-4; TRBD2 aligns across 14 bases. CDR3 length equals 14 residues. With 3 bases clipped from V and 15 bases from J, the junction kept 8 bases outside the gene matches. Germline CDR1 reads SGHRS; CDR2 reads YFSETQ. The CDR3 loop is CASSSTGLAGGVYF. CDR3 DNA: TGCGCCAGCAGCTCTACCGGACTAGCGGGGGGAGTGTACTTC.

V usage is TRBV20-1 and J usage is TRBJ1-5; D gene uncertain. The CDR3 runs to 12 residues. Germline V lookup: CDR1 DFQATT, CDR2 SNEGSKA (reference sequence). V lost 8 bases and J 2 bases, leaving 10 bases between the germline ends. CDR3 bases: TGCAGTTGGGATCTGGGCAATCAGCCCCAGCATTTT. Translating gives CSWDLGNQPQHF.

This chain uses TRBV20-1 with TRBJ2-5; unclear D gene. Germline assignment: CDR1 DFQATT and CDR2 SNEGSKA (reference sequence). The V gene lost 1 base and the J gene lost 11 bases, with 14 bases spanning the gap. The CDR3 is 12 residues long. Here the CDR3 DNA reads TGCAGTGCTAGAGGCTCAGTCGATGAGCAGTACTTC. As protein: CSARGSVDEQYF.

This rearrangement joins TRBV4-3 to TRBJ2-1; D tentatively reads TRBD1 or TRBD2 (6 bases each). CDR1 is LGHNA and CDR2 is YSLEER in the germline V gene. The CDR3 is made up of 19 amino acids. The V and J ends lost 1 base and 1 base respectively, with 20 bases between them. CDR3 sequence (DNA): TGCGCCAGCAGCCAAGTCGCAGGGGCTATGGCGGGGTCCTACAATGAGCAGTTCTTC. This codes for CASSQVAGAMAGSYNEQFF.

This clonotype has at least ten counts. The V gene is TRBV5-1, the J gene TRBJ2-7; D may correspond to TRBD1 or TRBD2 (5 bases each). The CDR3 length is 13 residues. Trimming pared 4 bases from V and 1 base from J, leaving 9 bases between. CDR1 and CDR2 (germline): SGHRS, YFSETQ. This chain's CDR3 is CASSERGSYEQYF. CDR3 coding DNA: TGCGCCAGCAGCGAGAGGGGTTCCTACGAGCAGTACTTC.

Points on this clonotype: A read error may explain this, as a much larger clone is one base away. This sequence joins TRBV7-2 and TRBJ1-4; possibly TRBD1 for D (6 bases). This CDR3 is 15 amino acids long. CDR1 is SGHTA and CDR2 is FQGNSA in the germline V gene. The CDR3 region has the DNA TGTGCCAGCAGCTCCCATTCCGGGACACGTGAAGAACTGTTTTTT. As protein: CASSSHSGTREELFF.

Remarks on this clonotype: The junction does not match germline at one end; this may be a read error. The chain carries TRBV7-8 and TRBJ2-4, with D hard to call. The germline V gene has CDR1 SGHVS and CDR2 FQNEAQ. The CDR3 covers 13 residues. The CDR3 region is CAGSARLEDRQYF. DNA of the CDR3: TGTGCCGGCAGCGCGCGGCTGGAAGATCGGCAGTACTTC.

The chain uses TRBV28 and TRBJ1-1; 8 nucleotides align to TRBD1. Trimming took 6 bases from V and 3 from J; bases not matched to a gene: 9. CDR1 and CDR2 from the germline V gene are MDHEN and SYDVKM. This CDR3 is built from 15 residues. The CDR3 nucleotides read TGTGCCAGCAGAGAGCCGACAGGGGCGGACACTGAAGCTTTCTTT. This encodes CASREPTGADTEAFF.

The chain has TRBV12-3 or TRBV12-4 and TRBJ2-5; maybe TRBD2 (7 bases). CDR3 length equals 17 residues. V was trimmed by 5 bases and J by 5 bases, leaving 24 bases between them. In nucleotides, the CDR3 is TGTGCCAGCAGTCCCAACCAAGGGGGGGGTTTGACGGAGACCCAGTACTTC. This translates into CASSPNQGGGLTETQYF.

Comment on this clonotype: The limits of the CDR3 on the DNA are not certain, so only TCRdb's listed CDR3 is given. The genes are TRBV12-3 or TRBV12-4 and TRBJ2-3; TRBD2 is the table's D call and was not checked against the DNA. The CDR3 is 13 amino acids long, termini counted. CDR3 residues: CASSTSGLEAQYF.

J is TRBJ1-1 and V is TRBV7-2; the D gene is possibly TRBD1 (5 bases). The CDR3 runs to 14 residues. Trimming removed 2 bases at V and 6 bases at J, with 13 bases between. Germline CDR1 SGHTA, CDR2 FQGNSA. As DNA, the CDR3 is TGTGCCAGCAGCTTAAACAGGTACAGCGCTGAAGCTTTCTTT. Translation: CASSLNRYSAEAFF. The full variable domain, its missing parts supplied by reference TRBV7-2 and TRBJ1-1, is GAGVSQSPSNKVTEKGKDVELRCDPISGHTALYWYRQSLGQGLEFLIYFQGNSAPDKSGLPSDRFSAERTGGSVSTLTIQRTQQEDSAVYLCASSLNRYSAEAFFGQGTRLTVV.